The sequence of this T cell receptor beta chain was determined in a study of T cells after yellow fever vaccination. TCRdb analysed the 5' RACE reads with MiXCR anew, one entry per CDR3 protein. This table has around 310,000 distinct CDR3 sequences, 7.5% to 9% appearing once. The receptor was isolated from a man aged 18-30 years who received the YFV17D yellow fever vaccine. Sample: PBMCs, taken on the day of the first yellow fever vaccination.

The CDR3 sequence: CASSPNAAYEQYF. CDR3 coding DNA: TGTGCCAGCAGCCCAAACGCGGCCTACGAGCAGTACTTC. The V gene is TRBV5-8, the J gene TRBJ2-7; D not resolved. V was cut by 4 bases and J by 2 bases, with 10 bases left in between. The V gene's germline CDR1 is SGHTS and CDR2 YDEGEE. This CDR3 spans 13 amino acids.